This T cell receptor (beta chain) was recorded in a study of T cells after yellow fever vaccination. The overall study: With SMART-Seq v4 Ultra Low Input, the fractions containing low cell numbers were prepared. Study-wide results and limits: Abundant clonotypes from the bulk population could contaminate FACS-sorted repertoires.

TCRdb processed the 5' RACE reads anew with MiXCR; each CDR3 protein has one entry. The sample carries a few hundred thousand distinct CDR3 sequences, under 3.5% recorded once. There are many counts of this clonotype. Its antigen is still unknown. Sequences were derived from CD4+ T cells sorted from PBMCs, sampled 10 days after the yellow fever booster vaccination. The sequence was collected from a man aged 18 to 35 who received the YFV17D yellow fever vaccine.

CDR3 nucleotides: TGCGCCAGCAGCTTCCAGGGGGCAGGCAAAAACATTCAGTACTTC. Translated, it gives CASSFQGAGKNIQYF. The V call is TRBV5-1, the J call TRBJ2-4; 8 positions agree with TRBD1. The CDR3 sequence is 15 residues long. Trimming at V came to 2 bases and at J to 3 bases, leaving 4 bases not matched to a gene. Germline CDR1 and CDR2: SGHRS and YFSETQ.